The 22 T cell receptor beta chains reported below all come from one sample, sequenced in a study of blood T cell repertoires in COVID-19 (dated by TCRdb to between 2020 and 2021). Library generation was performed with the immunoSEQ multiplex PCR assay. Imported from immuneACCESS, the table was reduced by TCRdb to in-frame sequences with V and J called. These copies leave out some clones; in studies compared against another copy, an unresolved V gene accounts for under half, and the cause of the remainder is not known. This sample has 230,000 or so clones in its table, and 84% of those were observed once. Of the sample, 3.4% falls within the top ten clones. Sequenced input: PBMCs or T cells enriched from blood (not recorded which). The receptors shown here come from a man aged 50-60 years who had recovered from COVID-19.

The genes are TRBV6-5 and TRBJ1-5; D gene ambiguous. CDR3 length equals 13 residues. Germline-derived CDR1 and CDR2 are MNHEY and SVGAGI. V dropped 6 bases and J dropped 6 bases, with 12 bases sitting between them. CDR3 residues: CASSSGSVQPQHF. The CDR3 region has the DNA TGTGCCAGCAGCTCGGGGTCGGTTCAGCCCCAGCATTTT.

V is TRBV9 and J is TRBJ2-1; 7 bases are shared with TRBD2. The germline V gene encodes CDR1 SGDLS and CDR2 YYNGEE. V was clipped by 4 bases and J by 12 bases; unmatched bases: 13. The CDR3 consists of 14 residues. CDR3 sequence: CASSPQAGVEMQFF. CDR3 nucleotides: TGTGCCAGCAGCCCCCAGGCGGGAGTGGAAATGCAGTTCTTC.

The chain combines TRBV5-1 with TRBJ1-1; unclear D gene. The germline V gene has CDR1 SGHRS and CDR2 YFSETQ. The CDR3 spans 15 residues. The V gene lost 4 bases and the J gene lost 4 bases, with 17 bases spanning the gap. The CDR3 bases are TGCGCCAGCAGCACCGGGCCGGCCGGGAGCACTGAAGCTTTCTTT. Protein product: CASSTGPAGSTEAFF.

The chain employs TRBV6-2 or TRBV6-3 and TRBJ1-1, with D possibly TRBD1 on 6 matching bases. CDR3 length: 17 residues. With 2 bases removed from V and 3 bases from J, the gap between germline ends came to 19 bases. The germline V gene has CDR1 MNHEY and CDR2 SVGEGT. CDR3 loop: CASSYVRGRILDTEAFF. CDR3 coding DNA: TGTGCCAGCAGTTACGTCAGGGGCCGGATTTTGGACACTGAAGCTTTCTTT.

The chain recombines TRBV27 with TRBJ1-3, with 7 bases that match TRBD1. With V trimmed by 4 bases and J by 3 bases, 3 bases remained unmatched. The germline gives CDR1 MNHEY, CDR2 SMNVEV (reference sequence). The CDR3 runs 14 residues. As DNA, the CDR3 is TGTGCCAGCAGTTACAGGGGTGGTGGAAACACCATATATTTT. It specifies CASSYRGGGNTIYF.

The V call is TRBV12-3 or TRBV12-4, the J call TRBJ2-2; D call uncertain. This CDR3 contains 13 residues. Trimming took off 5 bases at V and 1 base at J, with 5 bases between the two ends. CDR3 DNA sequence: TGTGCCAGCAGTCATCAGAACACCGGGGAGCTGTTTTTT. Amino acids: CASSHQNTGELFF.

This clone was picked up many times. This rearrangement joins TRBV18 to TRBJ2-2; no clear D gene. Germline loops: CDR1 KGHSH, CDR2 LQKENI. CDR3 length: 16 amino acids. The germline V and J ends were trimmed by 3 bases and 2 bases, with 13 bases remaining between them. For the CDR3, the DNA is TGTGCCAGCTCACCCCAAGAGATTTTTAACACCGGGGAGCTGTTTTTT. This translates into CASSPQEIFNTGELFF.

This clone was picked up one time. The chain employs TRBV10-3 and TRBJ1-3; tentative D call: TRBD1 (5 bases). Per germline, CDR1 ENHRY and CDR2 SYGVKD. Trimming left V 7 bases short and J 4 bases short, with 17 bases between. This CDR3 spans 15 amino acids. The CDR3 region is CAINLAGEAGNTIYF. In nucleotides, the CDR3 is TGTGCCATCAATTTGGCGGGGGAGGCCGGAAACACCATATATTTT.

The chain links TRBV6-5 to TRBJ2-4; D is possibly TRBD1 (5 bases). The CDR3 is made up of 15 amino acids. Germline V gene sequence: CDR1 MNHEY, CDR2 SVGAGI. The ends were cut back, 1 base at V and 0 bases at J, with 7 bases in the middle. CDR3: CASSYLTGAKNIQYF. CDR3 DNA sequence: TGTGCCAGCAGTTACTTAACAGGAGCCAAAAACATTCAGTACTTC.

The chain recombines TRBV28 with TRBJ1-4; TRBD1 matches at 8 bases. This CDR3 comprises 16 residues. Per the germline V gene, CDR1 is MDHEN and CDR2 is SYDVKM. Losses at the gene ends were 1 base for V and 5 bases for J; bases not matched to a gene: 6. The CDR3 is CASSLLGRQGNEKLFF. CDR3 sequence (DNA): TGTGCCAGCAGTTTATTGGGACGACAGGGGAATGAAAAACTGTTTTTT. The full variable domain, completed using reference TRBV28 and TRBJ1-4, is DVKVTQSSRYLVKRTGEKVFLECVQDMDHENMFWYRQDPGLGLRLIYFSYDVKMKEKGDIPEGYSVSREKKERFSLILESASTNQTSMYLCASSLLGRQGNEKLFFGSGTQLSVL.

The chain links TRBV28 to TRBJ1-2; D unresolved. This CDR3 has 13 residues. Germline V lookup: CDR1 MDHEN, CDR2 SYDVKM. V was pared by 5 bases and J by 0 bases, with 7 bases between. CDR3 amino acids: CASSGGSNYGYTF. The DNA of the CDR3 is TGTGCCAGCAGTGGCGGCTCTAACTATGGCTACACCTTC.

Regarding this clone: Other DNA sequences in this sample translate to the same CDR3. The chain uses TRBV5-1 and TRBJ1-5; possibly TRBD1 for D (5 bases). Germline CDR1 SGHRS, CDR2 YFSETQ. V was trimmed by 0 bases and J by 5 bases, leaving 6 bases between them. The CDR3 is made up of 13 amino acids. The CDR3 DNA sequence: TGCGCCAGCAGCTTGGGGGGCGATCAGCCCCAGCATTTT. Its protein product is CASSLGGDQPQHF.

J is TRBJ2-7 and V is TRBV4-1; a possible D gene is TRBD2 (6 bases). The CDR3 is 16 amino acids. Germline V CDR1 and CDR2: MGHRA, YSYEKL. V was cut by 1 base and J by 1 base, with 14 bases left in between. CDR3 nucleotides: TGCGCCAGCAGCCAAGGAGTCGGCGGGGCGTCCTACGAGCAGTACTTC. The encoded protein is CASSQGVGGASYEQYF.

The CDR3 sequence is CASSLASYEQYF. The CDR3 DNA is TGTGCCAGCAGCTTGGCCAGCTACGAGCAGTACTTC. The gene calls are TRBV5-4 and TRBJ2-7; D not resolved. In germline, CDR1 is SGHNT, CDR2 YYREEE (reference sequence). Trimming left V 0 bases short and J 3 bases short, with 4 bases between. The CDR3 runs to 12 residues.

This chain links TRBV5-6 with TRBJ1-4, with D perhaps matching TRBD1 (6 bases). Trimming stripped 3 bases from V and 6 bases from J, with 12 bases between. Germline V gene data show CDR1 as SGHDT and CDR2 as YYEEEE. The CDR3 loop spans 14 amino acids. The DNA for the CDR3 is TGTGCCAGCAGCTCCAGGGGAACGCATGAAAAACTGTTTTTT. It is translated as CASSSRGTHEKLFF.

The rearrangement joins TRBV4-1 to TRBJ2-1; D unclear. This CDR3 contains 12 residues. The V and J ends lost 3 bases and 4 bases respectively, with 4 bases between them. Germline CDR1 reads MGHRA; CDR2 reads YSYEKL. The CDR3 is CASSHQYNEQFF. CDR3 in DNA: TGCGCCAGCAGCCACCAATACAATGAGCAGTTCTTC.

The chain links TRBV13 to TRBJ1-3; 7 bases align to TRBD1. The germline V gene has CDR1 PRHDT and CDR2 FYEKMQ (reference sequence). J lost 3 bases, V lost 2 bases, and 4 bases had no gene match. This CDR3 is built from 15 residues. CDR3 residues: CASSLSRDSGNTIYF. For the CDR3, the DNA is TGTGCCAGCAGCTTATCCCGGGACAGTGGAAACACCATATATTTT.

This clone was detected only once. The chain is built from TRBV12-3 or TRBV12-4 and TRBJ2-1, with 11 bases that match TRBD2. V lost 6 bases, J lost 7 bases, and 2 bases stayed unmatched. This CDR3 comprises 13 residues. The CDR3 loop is CASRLAGDNEQFF. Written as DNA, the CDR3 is TGTGCCAGCAGACTAGCGGGAGATAATGAGCAGTTCTTC.

CDR3 in amino acids: CSASIPQGVNEKLFF. The CDR3 DNA reads as TGCAGTGCTAGTATACCACAGGGGGTTAATGAAAAACTGTTTTTT. The chain carries TRBV20-1 and TRBJ1-4; 8 nucleotides align to TRBD1. V gave up 3 bases and J gave up 4 bases; unmatched junction bases: 7. Germline values: CDR1 DFQATT, CDR2 SNEGSKA (reference sequence). The CDR3 has 15 amino acids.

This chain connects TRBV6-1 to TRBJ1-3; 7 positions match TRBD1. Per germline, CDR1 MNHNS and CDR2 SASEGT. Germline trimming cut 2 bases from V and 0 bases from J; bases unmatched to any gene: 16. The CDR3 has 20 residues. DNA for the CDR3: TGTGCCAGCAGTGAACGGGGTAGGGGGCGCTTCTTTCTCTCTGGAAACACCATATATTTT. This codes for CASSERGRGRFFLSGNTIYF.

In DNA form, the CDR3 reads TGCGCCAGCAGCCAAGGCACAGGCATTGACTATGGCTACACCTTC. This gives the protein CASSQGTGIDYGYTF. The chain joins TRBV4-1 to TRBJ1-2, with D tentatively TRBD1 (5 bases). The germline V and J ends were trimmed by 1 base and 3 bases, with 12 bases remaining between them. CDR3 length: 15 residues. Germline CDR1 MGHRA, CDR2 YSYEKL.

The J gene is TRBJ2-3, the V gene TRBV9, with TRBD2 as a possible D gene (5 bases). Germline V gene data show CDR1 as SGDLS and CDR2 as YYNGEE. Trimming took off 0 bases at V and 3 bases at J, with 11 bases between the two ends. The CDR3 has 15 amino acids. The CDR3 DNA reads TGTGCCAGCAGCGTAGGGGATGTAGCGACAGATACGCAGTATTTT. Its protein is CASSVGDVATDTQYF.